This TCR beta chain was recovered during a study of Graves' ophthalmopathy and Graves' hyperthyroidism. V trimming: 0 bases; J trimming: 8 bases; junction bases outside the gene matches: 5. The CDR3 length is 14 residues. Germline V lookup: CDR1 MNHEY, CDR2 SMNVEV (reference sequence). This clonotype was detected ten times or more. The antigen is unknown. Amplification from RNA transcripts yielded the TCR beta CDR3 regions. The first round was an RT-PCR with HTBI primers, and the second round was a multiplex PCR. From the multiplex PCR reads, TCRdb called clonotypes with MiXCR, one entry per CDR3 protein. Here the sample spans about half a million distinct CDR3 sequences, about an eighth being singletons. Findings and limits, study-wide: Discriminating ophthalmopathy from stable hyperthyroidism, a 13-signature model attained a sensitivity of over 85% and a specificity of 81.08%.

Enrollment excluded any patients with other autoimmune diseases, uncontrolled infections, pregnancy or lactation. The chain uses TRBV27 and TRBJ1-2; TRBD1 matches 8 bases. This TCR derives from a young woman with Graves' ophthalmopathy. The specimen was blood. CDR3 in amino acids: CASSLSRTGRGYTF. The CDR3 DNA reads as TGTGCCAGCAGTTTATCCCGGACAGGGCGGGGCTACACCTTC.